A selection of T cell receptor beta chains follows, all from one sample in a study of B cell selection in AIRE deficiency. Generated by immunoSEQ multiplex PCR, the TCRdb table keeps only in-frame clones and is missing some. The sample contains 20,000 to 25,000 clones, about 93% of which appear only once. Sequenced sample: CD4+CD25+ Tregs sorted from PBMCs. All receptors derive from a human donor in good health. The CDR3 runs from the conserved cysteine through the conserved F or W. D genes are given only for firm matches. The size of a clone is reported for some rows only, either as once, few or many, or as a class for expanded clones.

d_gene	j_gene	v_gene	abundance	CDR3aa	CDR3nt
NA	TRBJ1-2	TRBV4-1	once	CASSQGWTNGLGGYTF	TGCGCCAGCAGCCAAGGATGGACAAATGGGCTTGGTGGCTACACCTTC
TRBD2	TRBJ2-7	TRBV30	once	CAWSPLSGLAHYEQYF	TGTGCCTGGAGCCCACTATCGGGACTAGCGCATTACGAGCAGTACTTC
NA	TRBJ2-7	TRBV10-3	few	CAITDPGQTSSYEQYF	TGTGCCATCACCGACCCGGGACAGACTAGTTCCTACGAGCAGTACTTC
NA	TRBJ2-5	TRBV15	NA	CATRALIRGGEQETQYF	TGTGCCACCAGGGCGCTTATCAGGGGCGGGGAACAAGAGACCCAGTACTTC
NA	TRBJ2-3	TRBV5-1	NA	CASMRLPTDTQYF	TGCGCCAGCATGAGGCTGCCCACAGATACGCAGTATTTT
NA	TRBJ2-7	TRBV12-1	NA	CASSFVSSRTGGPYEQYF	TGTGCCAGCAGCTTTGTGTCCTCTCGGACAGGGGGTCCCTACGAGCAGTACTTC
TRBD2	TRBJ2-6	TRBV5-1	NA	CASSPWTSGVSGANVLTF	TGCGCCAGCAGCCCCTGGACTAGCGGGGTCTCTGGGGCCAACGTCCTGACTTTC
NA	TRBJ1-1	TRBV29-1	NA	CSVLDGSAEAFF	TGCAGCGTTTTGGATGGGTCGGCTGAAGCTTTCTTT
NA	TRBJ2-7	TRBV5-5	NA	CASSLGGGSLREQYF	TGTGCCAGCAGCTTGGGAGGAGGGAGTCTACGGGAGCAGTACTTC
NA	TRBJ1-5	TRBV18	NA	CASSLTENQPQHF	TGTGCCAGCTCACTTACAGAAAATCAGCCCCAGCATTTT